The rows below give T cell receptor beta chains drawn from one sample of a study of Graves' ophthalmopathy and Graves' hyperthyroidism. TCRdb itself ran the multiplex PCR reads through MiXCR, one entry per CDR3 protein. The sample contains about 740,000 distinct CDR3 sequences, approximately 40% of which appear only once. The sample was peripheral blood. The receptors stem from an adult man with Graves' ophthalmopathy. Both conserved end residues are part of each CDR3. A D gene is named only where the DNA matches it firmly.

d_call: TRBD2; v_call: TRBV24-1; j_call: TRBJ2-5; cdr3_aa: CASSSTSGRRETQYF
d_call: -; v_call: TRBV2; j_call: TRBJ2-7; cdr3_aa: CASSQAGESYEQYF
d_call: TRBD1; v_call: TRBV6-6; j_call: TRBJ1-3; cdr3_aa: CASRRDSGNTIYF
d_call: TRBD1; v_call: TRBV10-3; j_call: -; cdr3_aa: CAISGRTGGKYEQYF
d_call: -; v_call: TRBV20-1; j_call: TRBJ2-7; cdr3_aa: CSAQTTPRPYEQYF
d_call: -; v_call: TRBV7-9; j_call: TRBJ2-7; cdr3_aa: CASSYGLGRLYEQYF
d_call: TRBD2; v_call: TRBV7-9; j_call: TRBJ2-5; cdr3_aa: CASSLASGLAGKETQYF
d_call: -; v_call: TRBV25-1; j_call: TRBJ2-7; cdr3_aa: CASSRGGVGEQYF
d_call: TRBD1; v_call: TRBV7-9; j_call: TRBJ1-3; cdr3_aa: CASSETGAGNTIYF
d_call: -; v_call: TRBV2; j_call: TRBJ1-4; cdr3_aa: CASSATSGNEKLFF
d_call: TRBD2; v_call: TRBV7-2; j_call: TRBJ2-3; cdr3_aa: CASSGRTSGSTDTQYF
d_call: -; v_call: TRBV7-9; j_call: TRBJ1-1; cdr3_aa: CASSLGGQHTEAFF
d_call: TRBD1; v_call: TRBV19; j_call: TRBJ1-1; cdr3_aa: CASSPGQGRYTEAFF
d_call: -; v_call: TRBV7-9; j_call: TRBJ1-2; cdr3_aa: CASSLAQPTNYGYTF
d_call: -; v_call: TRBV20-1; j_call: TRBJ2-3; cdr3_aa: CSAIYGGAGTDTQYF
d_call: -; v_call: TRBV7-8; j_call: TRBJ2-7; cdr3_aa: CASSLGATGPIPYEQYF
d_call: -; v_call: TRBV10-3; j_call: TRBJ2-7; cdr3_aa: CATARDQGAWEQYF
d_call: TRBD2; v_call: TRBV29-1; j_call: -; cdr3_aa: CSVEASASGRGEQFF
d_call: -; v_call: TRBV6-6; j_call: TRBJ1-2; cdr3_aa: CAIGDHYGYTF
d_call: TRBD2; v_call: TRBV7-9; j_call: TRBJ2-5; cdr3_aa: CASSPFLRLAGKETQYF
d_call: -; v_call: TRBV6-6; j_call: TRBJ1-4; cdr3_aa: CASSREREKLFF
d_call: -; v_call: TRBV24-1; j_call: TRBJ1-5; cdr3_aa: CASSGIQGSNNQPQHF
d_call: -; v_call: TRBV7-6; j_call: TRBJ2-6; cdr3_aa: CASSLRAAVWVAGSAGANVLTF
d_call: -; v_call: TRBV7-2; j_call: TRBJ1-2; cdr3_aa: CASSLDVSGYTF
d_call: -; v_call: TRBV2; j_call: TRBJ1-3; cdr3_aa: CASSSVSSGNTIYF
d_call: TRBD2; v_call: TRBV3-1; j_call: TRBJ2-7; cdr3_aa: CASSRLAGGYVEQYF
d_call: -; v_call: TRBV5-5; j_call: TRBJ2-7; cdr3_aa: CASSLGSGAHYEQYF
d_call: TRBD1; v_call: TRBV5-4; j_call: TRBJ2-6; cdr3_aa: CASSRGQVFSGANVLTF
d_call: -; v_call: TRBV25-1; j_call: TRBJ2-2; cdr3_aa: CASTLRGGNMNTGELFF
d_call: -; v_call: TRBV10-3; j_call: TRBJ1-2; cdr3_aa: CASSEGLMYGYTF
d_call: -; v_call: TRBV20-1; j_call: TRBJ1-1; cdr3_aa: CSAPRGANTEAFF
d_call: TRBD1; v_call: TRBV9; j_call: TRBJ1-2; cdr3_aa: CASSALLTGGFGDTF
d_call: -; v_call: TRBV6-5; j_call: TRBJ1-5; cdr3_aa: CASTQIGQGVQPQHF
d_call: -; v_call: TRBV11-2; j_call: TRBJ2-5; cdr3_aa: CASNIQETQYF
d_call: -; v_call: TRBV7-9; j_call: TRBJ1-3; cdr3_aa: CASSFGTIGNTIYF
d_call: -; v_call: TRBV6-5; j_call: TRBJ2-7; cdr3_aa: CASSYSPETSYEQYF
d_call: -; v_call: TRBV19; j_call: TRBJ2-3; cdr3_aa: CASSISHSRGSTDTQYF
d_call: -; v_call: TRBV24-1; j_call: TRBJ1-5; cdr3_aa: CASCPGWGNQPQHF
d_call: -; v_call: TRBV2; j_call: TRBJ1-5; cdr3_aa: CASRAGGNQPQHF
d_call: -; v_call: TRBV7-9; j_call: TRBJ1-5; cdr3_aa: CASSAGVNQPQHF
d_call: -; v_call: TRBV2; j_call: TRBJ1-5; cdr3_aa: CASSSQGGPQHF
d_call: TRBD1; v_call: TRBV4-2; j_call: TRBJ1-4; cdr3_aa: CASSEDRDSYATNEKLFF
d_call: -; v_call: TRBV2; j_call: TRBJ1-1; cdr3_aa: CASSLGGGRGEAFF
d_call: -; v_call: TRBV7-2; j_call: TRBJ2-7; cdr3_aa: CASRRWVYEQYF
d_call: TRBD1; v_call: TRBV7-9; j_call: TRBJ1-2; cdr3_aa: CASSLEQGARGYTF
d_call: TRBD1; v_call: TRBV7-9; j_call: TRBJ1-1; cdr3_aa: CASSYVRDRQNTEAFF
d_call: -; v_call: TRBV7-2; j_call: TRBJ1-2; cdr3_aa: CASSPATGVYGYTF
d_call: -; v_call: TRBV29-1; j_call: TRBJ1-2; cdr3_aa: CSVDVVRGRGYTF
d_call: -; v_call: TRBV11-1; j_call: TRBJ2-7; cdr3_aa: CASSIPRDGSYEQYF
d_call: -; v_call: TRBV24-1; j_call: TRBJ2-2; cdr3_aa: CATSDLGGDTGELFF
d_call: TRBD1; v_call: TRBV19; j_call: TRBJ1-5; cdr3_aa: CASTMTGTETQHF
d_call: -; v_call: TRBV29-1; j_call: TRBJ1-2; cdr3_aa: CSVENQYTQGGGYTF
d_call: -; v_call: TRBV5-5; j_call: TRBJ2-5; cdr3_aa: CASSPGGGDQETQYF
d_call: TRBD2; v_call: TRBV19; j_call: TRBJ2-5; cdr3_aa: CASSRSGRAWETRYF
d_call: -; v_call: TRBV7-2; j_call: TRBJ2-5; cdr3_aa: CASSLSNPGETQYF
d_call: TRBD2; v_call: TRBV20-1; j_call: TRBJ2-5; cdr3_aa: CSARDPAGTEEAQYF